Each of the 32 T cell receptor beta chains below was sequenced from the same sample in a study of T cells in Graves' hyperthyroidism and ophthalmopathy. RNA transcripts yielded amplified TCR beta CDR3 regions. HTBI primers were used for first-round RT-PCR of the TCR CDR3. TCRdb fed the multiplex PCR reads into MiXCR, producing one record per CDR3 protein. The sample carries about 770,000 distinct CDR3 sequences, about 17% recorded once. The sample was blood. The source is a woman between 45 and 60 years old with Graves' hyperthyroidism that later progressed to Graves' ophthalmopathy.

In this sample, this clonotype turned up many times. The V and J genes are TRBV5-1 and TRBJ2-3; TRBD2 agrees at 10 bases. Germline V CDR1 and CDR2: SGHRS, YFSETQ. This CDR3 is built from 15 residues. The V and J ends lost 4 bases and 2 bases, in that order; junction bases with no gene match: 4. CDR3 loop: CASSTSGGVTDTQYF. Here the CDR3 DNA reads TGCGCCAGCAGCACAAGCGGGGGGGTCACAGATACGCAGTATTTT.

The table lists this clonotype with a few counts. This rearrangement joins TRBV27 to TRBJ2-1; 8 bases fit TRBD2. CDR1 and CDR2 (germline): MNHEY, SMNVEV (reference sequence). This CDR3 is 15 amino acids long. With 6 bases clipped from V and 2 bases from J, the junction kept 6 bases outside the gene matches. DNA of the CDR3: TGTGCCAGCAGAAACCGGGGGGGGCCCTACAATGAGCAGTTCTTC. Translated: CASRNRGGPYNEQFF.

The V and J genes are TRBV6-1 and TRBJ2-7; D possibly corresponds to TRBD2 (6 bases). Germline CDR1 is MNHNS and CDR2 is SASEGT. The CDR3 consists of 15 residues. Trimming removed 4 bases at V and 4 bases at J, with 17 bases between. The chain's CDR3 is CASSVRAGGAYEQYF. CDR3 coding DNA: TGTGCCAGCAGTGTAAGGGCAGGAGGGGCGTACGAGCAGTACTTC.

This clonotype was found many times. The rearrangement links TRBV20-1 to TRBJ1-1; 8 bases align to TRBD1. The trim removed 6 bases at V and 0 bases at J, leaving 6 bases unmatched. The CDR3 length is 14 residues. Germline CDR1 is DFQATT and CDR2 is SNEGSKA (reference sequence). The CDR3 bases are TGCAGTGCACCCCGGACAGGGATGAACACTGAAGCTTTCTTT. Translation: CSAPRTGMNTEAFF.

At least ten counts were recorded for this clonotype. This sequence joins TRBV3-1 and TRBJ1-1; unclear D gene. CDR1 LGHDT and CDR2 YNNKEL come from the germline V gene (reference sequence). The CDR3 has 15 amino acids. V lost 3 bases, J lost 0 bases, and 11 bases lay in between. The CDR3 coding sequence is TGTGCCAGCAGCCATAGTTTGTTGATGAACACTGAAGCTTTCTTT. It codes for CASSHSLLMNTEAFF.

The table lists this clonotype with a few counts. The chain uses TRBV27 and TRBJ2-5; D call uncertain. The germline V gene encodes CDR1 MNHEY and CDR2 SMNVEV (reference sequence). V was clipped by 3 bases and J by 5 bases, with 13 bases between them. CDR3 length equals 14 residues. The CDR3 is CASSFNSKKETQYF. The CDR3 nucleotides read TGTGCCAGCAGTTTTAACAGTAAGAAGGAGACCCAGTACTTC.

This clonotype came up a few times. V gene TRBV10-2 combines with J gene TRBJ1-5; possible D gene TRBD1, 6 bases. V dropped 0 bases and J dropped 11 bases, with 11 bases sitting between them. Germline V lookup: CDR1 WSHSY, CDR2 SAAADI. The CDR3 covers 13 residues. The CDR3 loop is CASSESTGLAQHF. For the CDR3, the DNA is TGCGCCAGCAGTGAGTCCACAGGGCTGGCCCAGCATTTT.

The V gene is TRBV5-1, the J gene TRBJ2-3; the match to TRBD2 covers 8 bases. The J segment lost 2 bases and the V segment lost 0 bases, leaving 2 bases of the junction unmatched. This CDR3 spans 15 amino acids. Per the germline V gene, CDR1 is SGHRS and CDR2 is YFSETQ. CDR3 sequence reads: CASSLERGPTDTQYF. The DNA of the CDR3 is TGCGCCAGCAGCTTGGAGCGGGGGCCCACAGATACGCAGTATTTT. The whole variable domain, remainder taken from reference TRBV5-1 and TRBJ2-3, is KAGVTQTPRYLIKTRGQQVTLSCSPISGHRSVSWYQQTPGQGLQFLFEYFSETQRNKGNFPGRFSGRQFSNSRSEMNVSTLELGDSALYLCASSLERGPTDTQYFGPGTRLTVL.

Ten or more counts support this clonotype. The chain combines TRBV7-2 with TRBJ2-5; 7 nucleotides match TRBD2. Looked up from germline, CDR1 is SGHTA and CDR2 is FQGNSA. After removal of 4 bases from V and 1 base from J, the junction contained 9 bases not matched to a gene. The CDR3 is 16 amino acids. The CDR3 here is CASSSPSPSGQETQYF. The CDR3 DNA follows: TGTGCCAGCAGCTCCCCCTCCCCTAGCGGCCAAGAGACCCAGTACTTC.

This clonotype has a count of ten or more. This chain uses TRBV11-3 with TRBJ2-5; D is undetermined. The CDR3 consists of 15 residues. V lost 1 base and J lost 2, with 11 bases in between. Germline lookup yields CDR1 SGHNT and CDR2 YENEEA. In DNA, the CDR3 is TGTGCCAGCAGCTTAGGGTTCGGCAGGCAAGAGACCCAGTACTTC. Amino acids: CASSLGFGRQETQYF.

This clonotype was recorded at least ten times. V is TRBV7-8 and J is TRBJ2-7; 9 bases are a match to TRBD1. CDR1 and CDR2 (germline): SGHVS, FQNEAQ. V shed 5 bases, J shed 5 bases, and the junction held 7 bases outside the gene matches. This CDR3 is built from 14 residues. DNA for the CDR3: TGTGCCAGCAGCCCTAGACAGGGGGACGACGAGCAGTACTTC. Residues: CASSPRQGDDEQYF.

This clonotype was observed at least ten times. V is TRBV18 and J is TRBJ1-2; tentatively, D is TRBD1 (6 bases). The V and J ends lost 6 bases and 5 bases respectively, with 22 bases between them. Germline V gene lookup returns CDR1 KGHSH and CDR2 LQKENI. CDR3 size: 16 residues. The DNA of the CDR3 is TGTGCCAGCTCCTCCGAGGGGGGTCCCGTCGATTATGGCTACACCTTC. This encodes CASSSEGGPVDYGYTF. Drawing the rest from reference TRBV18 and TRBJ1-2, the complete variable domain is NAGVMQNPRHLVRRRGQEARLRCSPMKGHSHVYWYRQLPEEGLKFMVYLQKENIIDESGMPKERFSAEFPKEGPSILRIQQVVRGDSAAYFCASSSEGGPVDYGYTFGSGTRLTVV.

This sequence joins TRBV28 and TRBJ2-5, with 7 bases aligning to TRBD1. Germline lookup yields CDR1 MDHEN and CDR2 SYDVKM. J gave up 3 bases and V 7 bases, and 11 bases lay outside the gene matches. The CDR3 runs 15 residues. The CDR3 region is CASTQRDRSKETQYF. DNA of the CDR3: TGTGCCAGCACCCAACGGGACAGATCCAAAGAGACCCAGTACTTC. Full variable domain (remainder filled in from reference TRBV28 and TRBJ2-5): DVKVTQSSRYLVKRTGEKVFLECVQDMDHENMFWYRQDPGLGLRLIYFSYDVKMKEKGDIPEGYSVSREKKERFSLILESASTNQTSMYLCASTQRDRSKETQYFGPGTRLLVL.

This clonotype was seen many times. The chain employs TRBV5-1 and TRBJ2-3; D is perhaps TRBD1 or TRBD2 (5 bases each). CDR1 and CDR2 from the germline V gene are SGHRS and YFSETQ. The CDR3 contains 15 residues. The V gene lost 5 bases and the J gene lost 2 bases, with 15 bases spanning the gap. The CDR3 coding sequence is TGCGCCAGCAGTCAAGGGGCGGGTCCCACAGATACGCAGTATTTT. Protein product: CASSQGAGPTDTQYF.

This clonotype was seen a handful of times. This chain joins TRBV6-6 and TRBJ2-5; D might be TRBD2 (7 bases). V lost 2 bases to trimming and J lost 3 bases, with 16 bases between them. Germline values: CDR1 MNHNY, CDR2 SVGAGI (reference sequence). CDR3 length: 16 residues. CDR3 DNA sequence: TGTGCCAGCAGTTACCCCAGGGGAGGGTTAGAAGAGACCCAGTACTTC. Protein product: CASSYPRGGLEETQYF.

The rearrangement uses TRBV11-2 and TRBJ1-4, with D possibly being TRBD1 (5 bases). Germline V CDR1 and CDR2: SGHAT, FQNNGV. CDR3 length: 16 residues. Trimming removed 4 bases at V and 7 bases at J, with 19 bases between. The CDR3 DNA reads TGTGCCAGCAGCTCCCCCCGGGGGGGTTGGGGTGAAAAACTGTTTTTT. Translation: CASSSPRGGWGEKLFF. Looking up the rest from reference TRBV11-2 and TRBJ1-4 gives the full variable domain: EAGVAQSPRYKIIEKRQSVAFWCNPISGHATLYWYQQILGQGPKLLIQFQNNGVVDDSQLPKDRFSAERLKGVDSTLKIQPAKLEDSAVYLCASSSPRGGWGEKLFFGSGTQLSVL.

This clonotype has at least ten counts. This chain connects TRBV20-1 to TRBJ1-2; no definite D call. Trimming stripped 0 bases from V and 2 bases from J, with 10 bases between. Looked up from germline, CDR1 is DFQATT and CDR2 is SNEGSKA (reference sequence). The CDR3 length is 14 residues. CDR3 sequence: CSARDLNTNYGYTF. The CDR3 bases are TGCAGTGCTAGAGATCTAAACACCAACTATGGCTACACCTTC.

The V gene is TRBV12-3 or TRBV12-4, the J gene TRBJ1-2; a possible D gene is TRBD1 (6 bases). V was cut by 2 bases and J by 3 bases, with 13 bases left in between. The CDR3 length is 15 residues. CDR3 residues: CASSLRQPGDYGYTF. CDR3 DNA: TGTGCCAGCAGTTTAAGGCAGCCAGGGGACTATGGCTACACCTTC.

This chain joins TRBV19 and TRBJ1-4; 7 nucleotides align to TRBD1. Germline loops: CDR1 LNHDA, CDR2 SQIVND (reference sequence). The CDR3 runs to 15 residues. With 6 bases clipped from V and 7 bases from J, the junction kept 11 bases outside the gene matches. The CDR3, as DNA: TGTGCCAGTAGAGCCGTGACAGGGCCGCTTGAAAAACTGTTTTTT. Protein: CASRAVTGPLEKLFF.

The gene calls are TRBV11-2 and TRBJ1-4; TRBD1 matches 8 bases. There are 13 residues in the CDR3. CDR1 SGHAT and CDR2 FQNNGV come from the germline V gene. Trimming at V came to 5 bases and at J to 8 bases, leaving 4 bases not matched to a gene. The CDR3 DNA sequence: TGTGCCAGCAGCAAGGACAGGGTGGAAAAACTGTTTTTT. Protein: CASSKDRVEKLFF.

This clonotype was found a few times. The chain couples TRBV7-6 to TRBJ2-1, with 7 bases identical to TRBD2. The CDR3 has 13 amino acids. V lost 4 bases, J lost 6 bases, and 3 bases stayed unmatched. Germline CDR1 reads SGHVS; CDR2 reads FNYEAQ. CDR3 sequence reads: CASSYGGINEQFF. CDR3 DNA: TGTGCCAGCAGCTACGGGGGGATCAATGAGCAGTTCTTC. Looking up the rest from reference TRBV7-6 and TRBJ2-1 gives the full variable domain: GAGVSQSPRYKVTKRGQDVALRCDPISGHVSLYWYRQALGQGPEFLTYFNYEAQQDKSGLPNDRFSAERPEGSISTLTIQRTEQRDSAMYRCASSYGGINEQFFGPGTRLTVL.

This clonotype showed up just a few times. At one of its ends the junction is not consistent with the germline gene, which may arise from a read error. The chain recombines TRBV10-3 with TRBJ2-1, with 11 positions matching TRBD2. This CDR3 comprises 17 residues. The germline V gene has CDR1 ENHRY and CDR2 SYGVKD. The CDR3 DNA follows: TGTGCCAGCAGTACCTCCCTAGCGGGGGGTCGATACAATGAGCAGTTCTTC. It encodes CASSTSLAGGRYNEQFF.

This clonotype was recorded a few times. The chain uses TRBV12-3 or TRBV12-4 and TRBJ1-2; D is uncertain. Trimming removed 5 bases at V and 3 bases at J, with 19 bases between. The CDR3 consists of 16 residues. The CDR3 loop is CASSPRRGDRDYGYTF. In nucleotides, the CDR3 is TGTGCCAGCAGTCCTAGGAGAGGCGATAGAGACTATGGCTACACCTTC.

There are a few counts of this clonotype. This sequence joins TRBV7-9 and TRBJ2-5, with D unresolved. CDR1 and CDR2 from the germline V gene are SEHNR and FQNEAQ (reference sequence). This CDR3 contains 15 residues. V was clipped by 5 bases and J by 5 bases, with 18 bases between them. The CDR3 region has the DNA TGTGCCAGCAGCCCCCAGCCCGTGGTTGGCGAGACCCAGTACTTC. Amino acids: CASSPQPVVGETQYF.

V and J are TRBV14 and TRBJ2-7; either TRBD1 or TRBD2 may fit D (5 bases each). Germline V gene sequence: CDR1 SGHDN, CDR2 FVKESK. This CDR3 has 15 residues. The V and J ends lost 1 base and 3 bases respectively, with 13 bases between them. The CDR3 protein is CASSQATFGGYEQYF. The CDR3 DNA reads as TGTGCCAGCAGCCAAGCGACATTTGGGGGCTACGAGCAGTACTTC.

This sequence joins TRBV5-1 and TRBJ2-7; unclear D gene. The CDR3 runs to 12 residues. V lost 1 base, J lost 4 bases, and 6 bases lay in between. The germline CDR1 and CDR2 sequences are SGHRS and YFSETQ. The CDR3 nucleotides read TGCGCCAGCAGCTTGCTGGGATACGAGCAGTACTTC. Translation gives CASSLLGYEQYF.

The chain employs TRBV6-5 and TRBJ2-1, with 7 bases identical to TRBD2. Germline CDR1 and CDR2: MNHEY and SVGAGI. The CDR3 length is 15 residues. J gave up 8 bases and V 3 bases, and 10 bases lay outside the gene matches. The CDR3 region is CASSYRLATGDEQFF. The CDR3 bases are TGTGCCAGCAGTTATAGACTAGCAACCGGGGATGAGCAGTTCTTC.

This clonotype has ten or more counts. The chain joins TRBV6-2 or TRBV6-3 to TRBJ2-2; D may be TRBD1 (8 bases). Germline V gene sequence: CDR1 MNHEY, CDR2 SVGEGT. Trimming removed 8 bases from V and 5 bases from J, with 18 bases in between. The CDR3 totals 15 residues. CDR3 residues: CASGSDREGTGELFF. CDR3 coding DNA: TGTGCCAGCGGCTCGGACAGGGAGGGAACCGGGGAGCTGTTTTTT.

Ten or more counts support this clonotype. The chain recombines TRBV3-1 with TRBJ2-3; no clear D gene. Trimming cost V 0 bases and J 4 bases, with 5 bases left between them. CDR3 length: 13 residues. Germline lookup yields CDR1 LGHDT and CDR2 YNNKEL (reference sequence). CDR3 protein: CASSQEFADTQYF. The CDR3, as DNA: TGTGCCAGCAGCCAAGAGTTTGCAGATACGCAGTATTTT.

This clonotype was found many times. The CDR3 sequence: CSARLAPSSYNEQFF. The CDR3, as DNA: TGCAGTGCTAGACTAGCGCCTAGCTCCTACAATGAGCAGTTCTTC. The chain is built from TRBV20-1 and TRBJ2-1, with D possibly being TRBD2 (6 bases). The CDR3 loop spans 15 amino acids. Trimming shortened V by 2 bases and J by 0 bases, and 11 bases separated the two germline ends. Germline V gene sequence: CDR1 DFQATT, CDR2 SNEGSKA (reference sequence).

The chain carries TRBV12-3 or TRBV12-4 and TRBJ1-5, with D unclear. Trimming cost V 6 bases and J 3 bases, with 18 bases left between them. The CDR3 spans 16 residues. CDR3 bases: TGTGCCAGCAGCCAAAACCTAGCGGAGGACAATCAGCCCCAGCATTTT. It yields the protein CASSQNLAEDNQPQHF.

This clonotype was seen repeatedly, ten times or more. The chain carries TRBV20-1 and TRBJ2-1; D gene unclear. Trimming left V 8 bases short and J 7 bases short, with 18 bases between. CDR1 is DFQATT and CDR2 is SNEGSKA in the germline V gene (reference sequence). The CDR3 sequence is 13 residues long. CDR3 DNA: TGCAGTATAGTATTAAACAGCCGAAATGAGCAGTTCTTC. Protein sequence: CSIVLNSRNEQFF.